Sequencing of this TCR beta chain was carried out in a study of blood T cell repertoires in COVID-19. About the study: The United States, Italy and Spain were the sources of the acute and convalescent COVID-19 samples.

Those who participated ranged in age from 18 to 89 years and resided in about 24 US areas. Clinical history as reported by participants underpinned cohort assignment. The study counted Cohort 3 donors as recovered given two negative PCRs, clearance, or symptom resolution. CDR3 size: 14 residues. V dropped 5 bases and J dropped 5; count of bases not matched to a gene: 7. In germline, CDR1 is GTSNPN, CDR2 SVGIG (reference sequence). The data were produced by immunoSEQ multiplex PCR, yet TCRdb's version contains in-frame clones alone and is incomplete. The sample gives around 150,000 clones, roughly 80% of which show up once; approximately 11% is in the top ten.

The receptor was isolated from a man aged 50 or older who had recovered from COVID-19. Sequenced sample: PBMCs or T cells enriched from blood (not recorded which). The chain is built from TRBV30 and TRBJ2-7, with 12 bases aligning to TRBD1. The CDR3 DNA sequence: TGTGCCTGGGCGGGGACAGGGGGCCATCACGAGCAGTACTTC. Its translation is CAWAGTGGHHEQYF.